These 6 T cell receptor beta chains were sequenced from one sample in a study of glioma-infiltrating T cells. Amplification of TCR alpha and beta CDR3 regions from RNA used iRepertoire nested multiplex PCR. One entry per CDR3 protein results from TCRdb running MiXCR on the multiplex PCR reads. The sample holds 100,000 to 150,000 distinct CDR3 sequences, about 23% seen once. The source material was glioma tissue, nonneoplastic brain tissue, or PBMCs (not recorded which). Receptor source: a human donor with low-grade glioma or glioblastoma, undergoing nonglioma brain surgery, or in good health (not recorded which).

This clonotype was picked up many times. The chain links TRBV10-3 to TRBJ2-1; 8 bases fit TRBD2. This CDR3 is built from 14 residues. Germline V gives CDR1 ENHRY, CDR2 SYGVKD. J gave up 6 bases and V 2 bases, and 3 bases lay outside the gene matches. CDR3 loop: CAISEEGLVNEQFF. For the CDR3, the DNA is TGTGCCATCAGTGAGGAGGGACTAGTCAATGAGCAGTTCTTC.

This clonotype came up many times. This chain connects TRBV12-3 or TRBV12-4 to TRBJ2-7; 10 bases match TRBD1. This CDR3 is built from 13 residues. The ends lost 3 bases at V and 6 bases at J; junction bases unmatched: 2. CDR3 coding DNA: TGTGCCAGCAGTTTGGGGACAGGGGCCGAGCAGTACTTC. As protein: CASSLGTGAEQYF.

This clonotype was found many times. CDR3 region: CSASFERGLSSYEQYF. The CDR3 DNA is TGCAGTGCTAGTTTTGAGCGCGGACTTAGCTCCTACGAGCAGTACTTC. This chain connects TRBV20-1 to TRBJ2-7; weak D call: TRBD2 (5 bases). Per the germline V gene, CDR1 is DFQATT and CDR2 is SNEGSKA (reference sequence). The CDR3 has 16 residues. With 3 bases removed from V and 0 bases from J, the gap between germline ends came to 18 bases.

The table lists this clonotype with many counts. Written as DNA, the CDR3 is TGTGCCAGCAGCCAAGATCCTGAAGAAGAGACCCAGTACTTC. This gives the protein CASSQDPEEETQYF. This chain connects TRBV4-2 to TRBJ2-5; D is undetermined. The germline V gene has CDR1 LGHNA and CDR2 YNFKEQ. The V end lost 0 bases, the J end lost 3 bases, and 8 bases lay between the germline ends. The length of the CDR3 is 14 residues.

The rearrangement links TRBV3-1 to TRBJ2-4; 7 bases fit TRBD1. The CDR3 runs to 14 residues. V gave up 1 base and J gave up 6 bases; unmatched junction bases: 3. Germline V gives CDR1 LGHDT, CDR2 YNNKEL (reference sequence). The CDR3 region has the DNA TGTGCCAGCAGCCAAGGACAGGGCGGAAACATTCAGTACTTC. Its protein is CASSQGQGGNIQYF.

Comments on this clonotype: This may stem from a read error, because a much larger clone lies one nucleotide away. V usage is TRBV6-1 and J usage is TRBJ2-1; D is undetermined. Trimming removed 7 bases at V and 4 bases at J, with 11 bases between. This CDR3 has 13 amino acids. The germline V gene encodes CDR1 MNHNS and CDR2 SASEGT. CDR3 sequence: CASNLLRYNEQFF. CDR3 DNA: TGTGCCAGCAATCTGTTAAGGTACAATGAGCAGTTCTTC.